The 13 T cell receptor beta chains in this list originate from one sample, sequenced in a study of blood T cells in healthy people across ages. A second about 7 to 11 cycle PCR used barcoded and J-beta primers. TCRdb passed the 5' RACE reads through MiXCR, listing each CDR3 protein once. This sample yields approximately 1,700,000 distinct CDR3 sequences, of which 35% to 50% are seen a single time; roughly 24% belongs to the top ten. The sample was blood. These TCRs come from a human donor in good health.

This clonotype was observed once. The chain uses TRBV7-2 and TRBJ2-5; 15 bases match TRBD2. CDR3 length: 18 amino acids. The germline gives CDR1 SGHTA, CDR2 FQGNSA. The trim removed 4 bases at V and 3 bases at J, leaving 9 bases unmatched. The CDR3 region is CASSSPRTSGGAEETQYF. The DNA of the CDR3 is TGTGCCAGCAGCTCCCCAAGGACTAGCGGGGGGGCGGAAGAGACCCAGTACTTC. The full variable domain, with the rest looked up from reference TRBV7-2 and TRBJ2-5, is GAGVSQSPSNKVTEKGKDVELRCDPISGHTALYWYRQSLGQGLEFLIYFQGNSAPDKSGLPSDRFSAERTGGSVSTLTIQRTQQEDSAVYLCASSSPRTSGGAEETQYFGPGTRLLVL.

As concerns this clonotype: At one of its ends the junction is not consistent with the germline gene, which may arise from a read error. The J gene is TRBJ2-1, the V gene TRBV5-1; 8 nucleotides align to TRBD2. The CDR3 totals 17 residues. Germline values: CDR1 SGHRS, CDR2 YFSETQ. CDR3 sequence: CVSSLYFSGVVDNEQFF. The CDR3, as DNA: TGCGTCAGCAGCCTATACTTTAGCGGGGTCGTAGACAATGAGCAGTTCTTC.

The V call is TRBV6-5, the J call TRBJ1-2, with a weak D call TRBD1 (6 bases). V lost 2 bases to trimming and J lost 5 bases, with 15 bases between them. Germline V gives CDR1 MNHEY, CDR2 SVGAGI. CDR3 length equals 15 residues. In nucleotides, the CDR3 is TGTGCCAGCAGTTACGCCGGGGAGGGGGTTTATGGCTACACCTTC. It specifies CASSYAGEGVYGYTF.

This chain connects TRBV20-1 to TRBJ2-1, with D unclear. CDR1 is DFQATT, CDR2 SNEGSKA, per germline (reference sequence). V dropped 7 bases and J dropped 6 bases, with 13 bases sitting between them. The CDR3 length is 12 residues. CDR3 residues: CSGQRTFNEQFF. DNA of the CDR3: TGCAGTGGGCAGAGAACCTTCAATGAGCAGTTCTTC.

This clonotype was found a few times. The chain links TRBV6-5 to TRBJ1-1, with D possibly TRBD1 on 5 matching bases. Trimming removed 2 bases from V and 6 bases from J, with 10 bases in between. The CDR3 sequence is 13 residues long. Germline CDR1 and CDR2: MNHEY and SVGAGI. The CDR3 nucleotides are TGTGCCAGCAGTTACGGTCGAGGGGCTGAAGCTTTCTTT. Translating it yields CASSYGRGAEAFF.

The chain employs TRBV6-1 and TRBJ2-1; 13 bases map to TRBD2. This CDR3 is built from 15 residues. V shed 6 bases and J 8 bases; nucleotides not matched to a gene: 7. CDR1 and CDR2 (germline): MNHNS, SASEGT. The CDR3 nucleotides are TGTGCCAGCAGGGATGGGACTAGCGGGGTTCATGAGCAGTTCTTC. Protein product: CASRDGTSGVHEQFF.

J is TRBJ1-2 and V is TRBV29-1; D remains ambiguous. Trimming left V 5 bases short and J 5 bases short, with 12 bases between. The CDR3 is made up of 12 amino acids. Germline CDR1 and CDR2: SQVTM and ANQGSEA. CDR3 in DNA: TGCAGCGTTACGACCAGTAGATATGGCTACACCTTC. As protein: CSVTTSRYGYTF.

The chain is built from TRBV7-2 and TRBJ2-7; 16 bases align to TRBD2. V shed 5 bases and J 12 bases; nucleotides not matched to a gene: 7. The CDR3 spans 14 residues. Germline CDR1 SGHTA, CDR2 FQGNSA. CDR3 sequence reads: CASSQGTSGGVRYF. The CDR3 nucleotides read TGTGCCAGCAGCCAAGGGACTAGCGGGGGGGTGCGGTACTTC.

Turning to this clonotype: One end of the junction does not line up with germline, which may come from a read error. The rearrangement links TRBV7-2 to TRBJ2-7; no clear D. Germline V gene data show CDR1 as SGHTA and CDR2 as FQGNSA. This CDR3 is built from 13 residues. CDR3: CVSSLVLGGEQYF. The CDR3 coding sequence is TGTGTCAGCAGCTTAGTTCTGGGCGGCGAGCAGTACTTC.

The chain couples TRBV7-2 to TRBJ1-1; the D is unclear. Looked up from germline, CDR1 is SGHTA and CDR2 is FQGNSA. With 1 base removed from V and 11 bases from J, the gap between germline ends came to 14 bases. The CDR3 has 13 residues. The CDR3 nucleotides are TGTGCCAGCAGCTTAGGGTTCGGAGGGATTGCTTTCTTT. It translates to CASSLGFGGIAFF.

CDR3 sequence (DNA): TGTGCCAGCAGCCGCGGACAGGGACGGAGGGGCGCTGAAGCTTTCTTT. It codes for CASSRGQGRRGAEAFF. The chain uses TRBV6-5 and TRBJ1-1; TRBD1 matches 8 bases. With V trimmed by 6 bases and J by 6 bases, 15 bases remained unmatched. This CDR3 spans 16 amino acids. CDR1 and CDR2 (germline): MNHEY, SVGAGI.

The sample holds one count of this clonotype. This chain's CDR3 is CASSHLSNYGYTF. DNA of the CDR3: TGCGCCAGCAGCCATCTATCTAACTATGGCTACACCTTC. The chain combines TRBV4-1 with TRBJ1-2; D gene uncertain. The V gene's germline CDR1 is MGHRA and CDR2 YSYEKL. V lost 3 bases and J lost 0, with 5 bases in between. This CDR3 has 13 residues.

This clonotype was seen only once. The genes are TRBV7-2 and TRBJ2-7; TRBD1 agrees at 7 bases. The CDR3 consists of 15 residues. Germline V gene data show CDR1 as SGHTA and CDR2 as FQGNSA. V dropped 5 bases and J dropped 3; count of bases not matched to a gene: 10. The DNA of the CDR3 is TGTGCCAGCAGCCACACAGGGGTAGGACACTACGAGCAGTACTTC. It is translated as CASSHTGVGHYEQYF.